The entry below gives a single T cell receptor beta chain sequence along with its context. The antigen remains unidentified. The PCR ran on 60 Vbeta and 13 Jbeta primers. The data were produced by immunoSEQ multiplex PCR, yet TCRdb's version contains in-frame clones alone and is incomplete. The repertoire includes more than 75,000 clones, roughly 77% of them detected once, and roughly 15% sits in the top ten. The source of the sample is a study of cytomegalovirus exposure and HLA in healthy donors. Turning to the study itself: The study placed around 80% of its 398 genotyped donors in the Caucasian-associated ancestry cluster. Study-wide points: Within a later analysis, the majority of CMV-associated TCR beta chains appeared HLA-restricted. Sequences of the TCR beta chain were said to predict the HLA-A and HLA-B alleles of most subjects accurately.

Germline V lookup: CDR1 SQVTM, CDR2 ANQGSEA. The CDR3 length is 13 residues. V lost 3 bases and J lost 5; bases outside the gene matches: 5. The V and J genes are TRBV29-1 and TRBJ2-5; 8 bases fit TRBD1. The source of this sequence is a woman in her thirties or forties in good health and CMV-seropositive. Sequences were obtained from PBMCs. This chain's CDR3 is CSVDGQGWETQYF. CDR3 bases: TGCAGCGTTGACGGACAGGGTTGGGAGACCCAGTACTTC.